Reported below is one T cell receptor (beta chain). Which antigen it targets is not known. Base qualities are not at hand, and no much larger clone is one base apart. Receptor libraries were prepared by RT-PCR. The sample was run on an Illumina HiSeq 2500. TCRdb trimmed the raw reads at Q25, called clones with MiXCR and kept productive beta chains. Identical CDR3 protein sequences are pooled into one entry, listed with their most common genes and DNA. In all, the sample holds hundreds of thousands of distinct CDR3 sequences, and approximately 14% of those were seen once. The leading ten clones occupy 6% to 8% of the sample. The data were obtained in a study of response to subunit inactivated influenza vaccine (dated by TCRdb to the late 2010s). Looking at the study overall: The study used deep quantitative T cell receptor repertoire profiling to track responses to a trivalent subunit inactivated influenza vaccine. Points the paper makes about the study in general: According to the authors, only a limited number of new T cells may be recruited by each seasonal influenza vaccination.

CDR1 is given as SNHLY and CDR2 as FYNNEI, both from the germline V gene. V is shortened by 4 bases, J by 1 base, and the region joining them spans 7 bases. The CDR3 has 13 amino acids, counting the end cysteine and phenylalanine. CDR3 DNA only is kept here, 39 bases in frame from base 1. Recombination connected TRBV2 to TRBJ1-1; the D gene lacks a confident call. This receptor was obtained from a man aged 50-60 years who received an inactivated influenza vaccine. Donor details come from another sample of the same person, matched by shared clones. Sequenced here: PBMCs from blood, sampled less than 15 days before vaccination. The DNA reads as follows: TGTGCCAGCAGTGGCTGGGAGAACACTGAAGCTTTCTTT. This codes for CASSGWENTEAFF. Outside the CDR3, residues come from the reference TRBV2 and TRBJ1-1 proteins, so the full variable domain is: EPEVTQTPSHQVTQMGQEVILRCVPISNHLYFYWYRQILGQKVEFLVSFYNNEISEKSEIFDDQFSVERPDGSNFTLKIRSTKLEDSAMYFCASSGWENTEAFFGQGTRLTVV.